The clone carrying this TCR beta chain was seen just once. The target antigen is unknown. V lost 4 bases to trimming and J lost 5 bases; unmatched junction nucleotides: 3. Per germline, CDR1 SNHLY and CDR2 FYNNEI. There are 14 residues in the CDR3. The data belong to a study of blood T cells in healthy people across ages. Study-level findings and limits: Underestimates were what the diversity estimates from one million T cells were considered to be. A roughly linear age-dependent decrease characterized TCR beta diversity per million T cells.

Primers used in a second PCR of roughly 7 to 11 cycles were a sample-barcoded 5' primer and a J-beta primer mix. MiXCR, run by TCRdb on the 5' RACE reads, gives a single entry per CDR3 protein. The table lists 780,000 or so distinct CDR3 sequences, approximately 60% of them singletons. The specimen sequenced was blood. This clonotype was obtained from a man aged 35 to 55 in good health. This chain uses TRBV2 with TRBJ1-5; 9 nucleotides line up with TRBD1. For the CDR3, the DNA is TGTGCCAGCAGTGGACAGGGGGTGTATCAGCCCCAGCATTTT. It encodes CASSGQGVYQPQHF. The full variable domain, its missing parts supplied by reference TRBV2 and TRBJ1-5, is EPEVTQTPSHQVTQMGQEVILRCVPISNHLYFYWYRQILGQKVEFLVSFYNNEISEKSEIFDDQFSVERPDGSNFTLKIRSTKLEDSAMYFCASSGQGVYQPQHFGDGTRLSIL.